These T cell receptor beta chains were read from a single sample in a study of CXCR3-negative and CXCR3-positive naive CD8 T cells. For each CDR3 protein, TCRdb gives one entry from its re-call of the 5' RACE reads, without DNA. The table lists some 67,000 distinct CDR3 sequences. The sequencing sample was made of naive CXCR3- CD8+ T cells from blood. Source of these receptors: a human donor in good health. Some clones in this sample may be carry-over from other donors' samples. The CDR3 runs from the conserved cysteine through the conserved F or W. The order of the fields is J gene, V gene, CDR3 protein.

J gene: TRBJ1-2; V gene: TRBV10-1; CDR3 protein: CASSDGGIGYTF
J gene: TRBJ2-7; V gene: TRBV11-2; CDR3 protein: CASSLGASQYEKYF
J gene: TRBJ1-1; V gene: TRBV25-1; CDR3 protein: CASSDPGSGTEAFF
J gene: TRBJ2-1; V gene: TRBV6-6; CDR3 protein: CASSLGRDEQFF
J gene: TRBJ1-1; V gene: TRBV7-9; CDR3 protein: CASSQQDPNTEAFF
J gene: TRBJ2-3; V gene: TRBV11-2; CDR3 protein: CASSLDWGADTQYF
J gene: TRBJ1-2; V gene: TRBV6-5; CDR3 protein: CASFQGNYGYTF
J gene: TRBJ2-2; V gene: TRBV29-1; CDR3 protein: CSVEPRNTGELFF
J gene: TRBJ1-5; V gene: TRBV24-1; CDR3 protein: CAASDFGTSQPQHF
J gene: TRBJ2-2; V gene: TRBV28; CDR3 protein: CASRKTGLYTNTGELFF
J gene: TRBJ2-5; V gene: TRBV3-1; CDR3 protein: CASSHGGVAEETQYF
J gene: TRBJ2-1; V gene: TRBV7-2; CDR3 protein: CASSPSHNEQFF
J gene: TRBJ2-2; V gene: TRBV5-5; CDR3 protein: CASSPQGANTGELFF
J gene: TRBJ1-5; V gene: TRBV4-1; CDR3 protein: CASSQSETTGADNQPQHF
J gene: TRBJ2-3; V gene: TRBV7-3; CDR3 protein: CASSLTGGMADTQYF
J gene: TRBJ2-7; V gene: TRBV7-8; CDR3 protein: CASSLAPQASGGAGEQYF
J gene: TRBJ2-3; V gene: TRBV29-1; CDR3 protein: CSVSGRTSGGSKDTQYF
J gene: TRBJ2-2; V gene: TRBV5-1; CDR3 protein: CASSLAEREKNTGELFF
J gene: TRBJ2-4; V gene: TRBV29-1; CDR3 protein: CSVETTALAKNIQYF
J gene: TRBJ2-7; V gene: TRBV3-1; CDR3 protein: CASSQVDYYEQYF
J gene: TRBJ2-7; V gene: TRBV18; CDR3 protein: CASSPPPDRGTSDEQYF
J gene: TRBJ2-1; V gene: TRBV20-1; CDR3 protein: CSARKRDSGHEQFF
J gene: TRBJ2-3; V gene: TRBV19; CDR3 protein: CASSPWGAGTDTQYF
J gene: TRBJ2-7; V gene: TRBV29-1; CDR3 protein: CSVSLGQGVREQYF
J gene: TRBJ2-7; V gene: TRBV5-4; CDR3 protein: CASSLAYGTIYEQYF
J gene: TRBJ1-6; V gene: TRBV20-1; CDR3 protein: CSARDPDNQAGLPLHF
J gene: TRBJ2-3; V gene: TRBV9; CDR3 protein: CASSSEGFTDTQYF
J gene: TRBJ2-7; V gene: TRBV19; CDR3 protein: CASSFRDRGYEQYF
J gene: TRBJ2-1; V gene: TRBV5-6; CDR3 protein: CASSFNGKSYNEQFF
J gene: TRBJ1-1; V gene: TRBV11-2; CDR3 protein: CASSLGGEAFF